These 17 T cell receptor beta chains were sequenced from one sample in a study of T cells in Graves' hyperthyroidism and ophthalmopathy. It was RNA transcripts that yielded the amplified TCR beta CDR3 regions. TCR CDR3 underwent first-round RT-PCR with the HTBI primer set. Each CDR3 protein is one row after TCRdb ran MiXCR on the multiplex PCR reads. The sample lists about half a million distinct CDR3 sequences, roughly 25% occurring once. The sequenced sample was blood. These receptors all come from a woman in her 30s with Graves' ophthalmopathy.

This clonotype was recorded at least ten times. The CDR3 DNA is TGTGCCAGCAGCCCCACCAGGGGGCTTGCCTACGAGCAGTACTTC. Translation: CASSPTRGLAYEQYF. J is TRBJ2-7 and V is TRBV28; TRBD1 aligns across 8 bases. This CDR3 region has 15 residues. J was trimmed by 2 bases and V by 6 bases; bases with no gene match: 9. Germline V gives CDR1 MDHEN, CDR2 SYDVKM.

This clonotype was counted many times. The chain uses TRBV9 and TRBJ1-3; D is unresolved. Trimming stripped 3 bases from V and 9 bases from J, with 10 bases between. CDR1 SGDLS and CDR2 YYNGEE come from the germline V gene. The CDR3 spans 12 residues. CDR3 in DNA: TGTGCCAGCAGCGCTAGAATCGGCACCATATATTTT. Its translation is CASSARIGTIYF.

This clonotype was observed at least ten times. The CDR3: CASSVTGRVNTEAFF. In DNA form, the CDR3 reads TGTGCCAGCAGCGTGACAGGGAGGGTGAACACTGAAGCTTTCTTT. The chain uses TRBV28 and TRBJ1-1; 7 bases fit TRBD1. Trimming removed 6 bases from V and 0 bases from J; junction bases left unmatched: 7. The CDR3 has 15 residues. CDR1 and CDR2 from the germline V gene are MDHEN and SYDVKM.

The chain employs TRBV12-3 or TRBV12-4 and TRBJ1-5, with a tentative D call TRBD1 (5 bases). The V and J ends lost 3 bases and 5 bases respectively, with 11 bases between them. The CDR3 consists of 14 residues. The CDR3 sequence: CASSFGTVYQPQHF. CDR3 in DNA: TGTGCCAGCAGTTTCGGGACTGTATATCAGCCCCAGCATTTT.

This clonotype was detected ten times or more. The chain joins TRBV4-1 to TRBJ1-1; D unresolved. The germline gives CDR1 MGHRA, CDR2 YSYEKL. CDR3 size: 13 residues. Trimming took off 2 bases at V and 0 bases at J, with 4 bases between the two ends. This chain's CDR3 is CASSQRMNTEAFF. CDR3 DNA sequence: TGCGCCAGCAGCCAAAGAATGAACACTGAAGCTTTCTTT.

This clonotype was observed at least ten times. The gene calls are TRBV27 and TRBJ2-7; 9 nucleotides agree with TRBD1. Germline V gives CDR1 MNHEY, CDR2 SMNVEV (reference sequence). The CDR3 covers 15 residues. Trimming cost V 6 bases and J 0 bases; bases outside gene matches: 6. The CDR3 spells CASRDRGYFSYEQYF. CDR3 bases: TGTGCCAGCAGGGACAGGGGATACTTCTCCTACGAGCAGTACTTC.

In its sample, this clonotype was seen a few times. Since the CDR3 does not end with the conserved phenylalanine or tryptophan, this likely comes from a read error. V gene TRBV6-1 combines with J gene TRBJ1-2; the D is unclear. CDR3 size: 12 residues. Looked up from germline, CDR1 is MNHNS and CDR2 is SASEGT. The CDR3 DNA sequence: TGTACCAGCAGTGCGGGCAGCTATGGCTACACCGTC. This codes for CTSSAGSYGYTV.

This clonotype was counted only a few times. This sequence joins TRBV6-5 and TRBJ2-5; D tentatively reads TRBD1 or TRBD2 (5 bases each). Germline assignment: CDR1 MNHEY and CDR2 SVGAGI. Trimming removed 4 bases at V and 2 bases at J, with 17 bases between. CDR3 size: 16 residues. The DNA for the CDR3 is TGTGCCAGCAGTTCCCGAGGGGTTGCGGAACAAGAGACCCAGTACTTC. Translated, it gives CASSSRGVAEQETQYF.

The chain joins TRBV7-2 to TRBJ1-1; the D is unclear. The CDR3 consists of 14 residues. CDR1 and CDR2 (germline): SGHTA, FQGNSA. V lost 1 base and J lost 3, with 9 bases in between. The CDR3 DNA reads TGTGCCAGCAGCTTAGAGTGGGGTCACACTGAAGCTTTCTTT. It yields the protein CASSLEWGHTEAFF.

This clonotype appeared many times. J is TRBJ1-2 and V is TRBV30, with no clear D. The germline CDR1 and CDR2 sequences are GTSNPN and SVGIG (reference sequence). Trimming took off 2 bases at V and 8 bases at J, with 12 bases between the two ends. The CDR3 is made up of 12 amino acids. CDR3 in amino acids: CAWSPGPAGYTF. CDR3 in DNA: TGTGCCTGGAGTCCCGGGCCGGCAGGCTACACCTTC.

This clonotype was observed many times. The chain carries TRBV27 and TRBJ1-2; tentative D call: TRBD1 (6 bases). The germline CDR1 and CDR2 sequences are MNHEY and SMNVEV (reference sequence). The V gene lost 7 bases and the J gene lost 8 bases, with 17 bases spanning the gap. The CDR3 has 13 amino acids. CDR3 nucleotide sequence: TGTGCCAGCAACATGAGGGGGGCAGGGGGCTACACCTTC. This gives the protein CASNMRGAGGYTF.

This clonotype came up many times. This rearrangement joins TRBV12-3 or TRBV12-4 to TRBJ1-2; 8 bases are shared with TRBD1. This CDR3 has 14 residues. The V and J ends lost 2 bases and 6 bases, in that order; junction bases with no gene match: 5. The CDR3 sequence is CASSLTDRVDGYTF. CDR3 nucleotide sequence: TGTGCCAGCAGTTTAACGGACAGGGTAGATGGCTACACCTTC.

Ten or more counts support this clonotype. This sequence joins TRBV7-8 and TRBJ1-5; 9 bases line up with TRBD1. Trimming took 4 bases from V and 6 from J; bases not matched to a gene: 7. The CDR3 is made up of 15 amino acids. Germline CDR1 reads SGHVS; CDR2 reads FQNEAQ. CDR3 sequence reads: CASSSNRGRAQPQHF. The DNA of the CDR3 is TGTGCCAGCAGCTCAAACAGGGGGCGAGCTCAGCCCCAGCATTTT.

The table lists this clonotype with many counts. The chain joins TRBV30 to TRBJ1-1, with a tentative D call TRBD1 (5 bases). This CDR3 spans 13 amino acids. Germline CDR1 and CDR2: GTSNPN and SVGIG (reference sequence). Trimming shortened V by 2 bases and J by 6 bases, and 13 bases separated the two germline ends. CDR3 residues: CAWSLRVGAEAFF. CDR3 nucleotide sequence: TGTGCCTGGAGTCTCAGGGTAGGTGCTGAAGCTTTCTTT. Combining the CDR3 with reference TRBV30 and TRBJ1-1 gives the whole variable domain SQTIHQWPATLVQPVGSPLSLECTVEGTSNPNLYWYRQAAGRGLQLLFYSVGIGQISSEVPQNLSASRPQDRQFILSSKKLLLSDSGFYLCAWSLRVGAEAFFGQGTRLTVV.

This clonotype was seen ten or more times. The chain carries TRBV18 and TRBJ1-2, with D maybe TRBD1 (5 bases). Deletions cut 2 bases from V and 7 bases from J, with 14 bases between. The CDR3 has 14 amino acids. The germline V gene has CDR1 KGHSH and CDR2 LQKENI. CDR3 coding DNA: TGTGCCAGCTCACCATCCCCCCCGGGGGGTGGCTACACCTTC. Amino acid sequence: CASSPSPPGGGYTF. The complete variable domain, with remaining parts taken from reference TRBV18 and TRBJ1-2, reads NAGVMQNPRHLVRRRGQEARLRCSPMKGHSHVYWYRQLPEEGLKFMVYLQKENIIDESGMPKERFSAEFPKEGPSILRIQQVVRGDSAAYFCASSPSPPGGGYTFGSGTRLTVV.

This clonotype was picked up many times. The chain employs TRBV7-9 and TRBJ1-2; D is unresolved. The CDR3 contains 14 residues. Looked up from germline, CDR1 is SEHNR and CDR2 is FQNEAQ (reference sequence). The V gene lost 0 bases and the J gene lost 0 bases, with 5 bases spanning the gap. CDR3 in amino acids: CASSLAVANYGYTF. In nucleotides, the CDR3 is TGTGCCAGCAGCTTAGCGGTAGCTAACTATGGCTACACCTTC.

This clonotype was seen at least ten times. The rearrangement links TRBV6-5 to TRBJ1-2, with 9 positions matching TRBD1. The length of the CDR3 is 15 residues. With 0 bases clipped from V and 5 bases from J, the junction kept 4 bases outside the gene matches. Germline loops: CDR1 MNHEY, CDR2 SVGAGI. CDR3 in amino acids: CASSYSGTGWYGYTF. The CDR3 DNA follows: TGTGCCAGCAGTTACTCCGGGACAGGGTGGTATGGCTACACCTTC.